Listed here is a single TCR beta chain. This sample stems from a study of blood T cell repertoires in COVID-19. The wider study: Specimens from acute and convalescent COVID-19 originated in the United States, Italy and Spain. T cells, B-cell-depleted T cells, or PBMCs provided the cDNA or gDNA that served as material.

Under the authors' procedure: Amplified reference gene primers provided the basis for estimating nucleated cell counts. Clones were read by immunoSEQ multiplex PCR, and TCRdb kept only the in-frame ones, dropping some. Clone size and V and J calls were adopted from that table, with D and trimming inferred from the DNA. The sample holds tens of thousands of clones; roughly 80% are singletons and the top ten take roughly 4.5%. Germline assignment: CDR1 SGHDT and CDR2 YYEEEE. Trimming took off 8 bases at V and 5 bases at J, with 4 bases between the two ends. The CDR3 has 9 amino acids. The sequenced sample was peripheral blood. This sequence originates from an older woman with acute or convalescent COVID-19. The V gene is TRBV5-6, the J gene TRBJ1-1; no clear D gene. CDR3 in amino acids: CASRTEAFF. In nucleotides, the CDR3 is TGTGCCAGTCGGACTGAAGCTTTCTTT.